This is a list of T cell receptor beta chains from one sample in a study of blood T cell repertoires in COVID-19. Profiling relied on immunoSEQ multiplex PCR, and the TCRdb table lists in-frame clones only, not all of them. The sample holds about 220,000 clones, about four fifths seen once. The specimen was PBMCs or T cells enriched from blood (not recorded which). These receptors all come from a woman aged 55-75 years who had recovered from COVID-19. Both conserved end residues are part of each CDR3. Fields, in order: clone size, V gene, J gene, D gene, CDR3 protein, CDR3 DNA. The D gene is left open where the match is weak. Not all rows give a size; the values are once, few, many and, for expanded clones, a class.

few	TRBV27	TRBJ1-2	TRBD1	CASSIDRVNYGYTF	TGTGCCAGCAGTATCGACAGGGTAAACTATGGCTACACCTTC
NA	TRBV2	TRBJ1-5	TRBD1	CASTGQGRAQPQHF	TGTGCCAGCACCGGACAGGGAAGGGCTCAGCCCCAGCATTTT
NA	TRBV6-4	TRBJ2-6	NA	CASMSSSGANVLTF	TGTGCCAGCATGTCGAGCTCTGGGGCCAACGTCCTGACTTTC
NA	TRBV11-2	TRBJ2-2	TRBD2	CASSLDPGGITGELFF	TGTGCCAGCAGCTTAGATCCGGGAGGAATCACCGGGGAGCTGTTTTTT
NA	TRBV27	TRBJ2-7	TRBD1	CASSPQTTGAEQYF	TGTGCCAGCAGTCCGCAGACGACAGGGGCCGAGCAGTACTTC
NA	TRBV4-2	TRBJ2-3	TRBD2	CANSQVSSGTDTQYF	TGTGCCAACAGCCAAGTTTCTAGCGGAACAGATACGCAGTATTTT
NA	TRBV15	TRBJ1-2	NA	CATSRDRTSYGYTF	TGTGCCACCAGCAGAGATCGTACGAGCTATGGCTACACCTTC
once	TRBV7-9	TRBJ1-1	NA	CASSLVSVLNTEAFF	TGTGCCAGCAGCTTAGTCTCAGTGCTGAACACTGAAGCTTTCTTT
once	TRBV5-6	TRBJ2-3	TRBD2	CASSLPGGSTDTQYF	TGTGCCAGCAGCCTCCCGGGGGGTTCCACAGATACGCAGTATTTT
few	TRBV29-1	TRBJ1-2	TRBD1	CSVAGTGSGYTF	TGCAGCGTGGCCGGGACAGGGAGTGGCTACACCTTC
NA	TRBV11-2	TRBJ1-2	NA	CASSLARSGAGYTF	TGTGCCAGCAGCTTAGCTAGAAGCGGGGCTGGCTACACCTTC
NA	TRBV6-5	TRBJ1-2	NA	CASRSPQAVYGYTF	TGTGCCAGCAGATCCCCACAGGCCGTCTATGGCTACACCTTC
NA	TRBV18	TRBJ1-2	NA	CASSPSRGAANYGYTF	TGTGCCAGCTCCCCTAGCCGGGGGGCGGCTAACTATGGCTACACCTTC
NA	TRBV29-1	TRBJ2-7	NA	CSVASGDYEQYF	TGCAGCGTTGCCAGTGGTGACTACGAGCAGTACTTC
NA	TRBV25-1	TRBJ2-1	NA	CASSMYEQFF	TGTGCCAGCAGCATGTATGAGCAGTTCTTC
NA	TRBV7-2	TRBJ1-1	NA	CASSRSARTEAFF	TGTGCCAGCAGCCGCAGCGCGAGGACTGAAGCTTTCTTT
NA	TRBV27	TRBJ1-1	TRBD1	CASRQGRNTEAFF	TGTGCCAGCAGACAGGGGAGGAACACTGAAGCTTTCTTT
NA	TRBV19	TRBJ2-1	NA	CASTETGTYNEQFF	TGTGCCAGTACCGAAACGGGAACCTACAATGAGCAGTTCTTC
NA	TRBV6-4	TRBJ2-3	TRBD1	CASSDQGAKDTQYF	TGTGCCAGCAGTGATCAGGGGGCGAAAGATACGCAGTATTTT
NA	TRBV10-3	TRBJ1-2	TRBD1	CAISFEQGAQGYTF	TGTGCCATCAGTTTCGAACAGGGGGCCCAGGGCTACACCTTC
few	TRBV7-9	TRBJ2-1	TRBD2	CASSLGLAGGYNEQFF	TGTGCCAGCAGTCTTGGACTAGCGGGAGGCTACAATGAGCAGTTCTTC
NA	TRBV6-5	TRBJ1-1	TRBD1	CASSFRGSTEAFF	TGTGCCAGCAGCTTCAGGGGGAGCACTGAAGCTTTCTTT
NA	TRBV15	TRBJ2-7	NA	CATSPGLNYEQYF	TGTGCCACCAGTCCGGGACTGAACTACGAGCAGTACTTC
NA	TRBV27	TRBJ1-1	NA	CASRSQGTQRTFF	TGTGCCAGCAGATCCCAGGGGACCCAAAGAACTTTCTTT
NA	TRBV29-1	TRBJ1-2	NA	CSVALGQGNYGYTF	TGCAGCGTTGCCCTCGGTCAGGGGAACTATGGCTACACCTTC
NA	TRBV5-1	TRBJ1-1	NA	CASSPQATNTEAFF	TGCGCCAGCAGCCCACAGGCGACGAACACTGAAGCTTTCTTT
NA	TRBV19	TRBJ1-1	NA	CASGREAFF	TGTGCCAGCGGTCGGGAGGCTTTCTTT
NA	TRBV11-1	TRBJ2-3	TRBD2	CASSLVAGTTDTQYF	TGTGCCAGCAGCTTGGTAGCGGGTACCACAGATACGCAGTATTTT
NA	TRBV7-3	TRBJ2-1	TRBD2	CASSLGRIAGGINEQFF	TGTGCCAGCAGCTTAGGCCGTATAGCGGGGGGGATCAATGAGCAGTTCTTC
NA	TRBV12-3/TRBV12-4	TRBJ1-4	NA	CASSLGTGEKLFF	TGTGCCAGCAGCCTAGGCACAGGGGAAAAACTGTTTTTT
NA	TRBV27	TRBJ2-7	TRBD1	CASSAPGQGEYEQYF	TGTGCCAGCAGTGCACCGGGACAGGGAGAATACGAGCAGTACTTC
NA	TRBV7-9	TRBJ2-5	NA	CASTLGSGSQETQYF	TGTGCCAGCACCCTAGGGTCGGGGTCCCAAGAGACCCAGTACTTC
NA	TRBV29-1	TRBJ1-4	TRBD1	CSVKTGAEKLFF	TGCAGCGTGAAGACAGGGGCGGAAAAACTGTTTTTT
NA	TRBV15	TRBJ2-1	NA	CATSPAAGTGYNEQFF	TGTGCCACCAGTCCCGCGGCGGGCACGGGCTACAATGAGCAGTTCTTC
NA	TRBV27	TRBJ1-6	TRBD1	CASSLYPPDRGLNSPLHF	TGTGCCAGCAGTTTATACCCCCCCGACAGGGGGCTTAATTCACCCCTCCACTTT
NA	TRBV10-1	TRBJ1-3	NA	CASRRILEGSGNTIYF	TGCGCCAGCAGGCGAATTCTCGAGGGCTCTGGAAACACCATATATTTT
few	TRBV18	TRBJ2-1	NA	CASSPAGTTNEQFF	TGTGCCAGCTCACCAGCCGGGACAACTAATGAGCAGTTCTTC
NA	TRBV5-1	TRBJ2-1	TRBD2	CASSLALAGGYEQFF	TGCGCCAGCAGCTTGGCACTAGCGGGGGGCTATGAGCAGTTCTTC
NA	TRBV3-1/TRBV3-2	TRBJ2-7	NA	CASSQDHRGGYEQYF	TGTGCCAGCAGCCAAGATCACAGGGGGGGCTACGAGCAGTACTTC
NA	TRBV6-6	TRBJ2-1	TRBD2	CASSLAGGNYNEQFF	TGTGCCAGCAGTCTAGCGGGAGGTAACTACAATGAGCAGTTCTTC
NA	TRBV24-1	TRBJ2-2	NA	CATSDGRSDTGELFF	TGTGCCACCAGTGACGGGAGAAGCGACACCGGGGAGCTGTTTTTT
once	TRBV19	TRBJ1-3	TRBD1	CATSDRAGRSGNTIYF	TGTGCCACCTCTGACAGGGCAGGCCGGTCTGGAAACACCATATATTTT
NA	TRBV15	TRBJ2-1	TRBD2	CATSRDWTSGRNEQFF	TGTGCCACCAGCAGAGATTGGACTAGCGGGAGGAATGAGCAGTTCTTC
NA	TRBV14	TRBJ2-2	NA	CASSLIIGELFF	TGTGCCAGCAGCCTTATTATCGGGGAGCTGTTTTTT
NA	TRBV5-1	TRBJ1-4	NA	CASSPRAGYNEKLFF	TGCGCCAGCAGCCCCCGGGCAGGGTATAATGAAAAACTGTTTTTT
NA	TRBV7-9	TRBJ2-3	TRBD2	CASSLLLAGGTDTQYF	TGTGCCAGCAGCTTACTCCTAGCGGGGGGCACAGATACGCAGTATTTT
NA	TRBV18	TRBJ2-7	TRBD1	CASSPRTGHTVYEQYF	TGTGCCAGCTCACCCCGGACAGGGCATACAGTGTACGAGCAGTACTTC
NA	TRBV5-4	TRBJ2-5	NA	CASSTDSQETQYF	TGTGCCAGCAGCACAGACAGCCAAGAGACCCAGTACTTC
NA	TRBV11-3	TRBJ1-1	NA	CASSLGLATEAFF	TGTGCCAGCAGCTTAGGATTGGCCACTGAAGCTTTCTTT
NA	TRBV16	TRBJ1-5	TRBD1	CASSQSGQGQRPQHF	TGTGCCAGCAGCCAATCGGGACAGGGGCAACGGCCCCAGCATTTT
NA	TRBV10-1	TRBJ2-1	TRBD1	CASSDGGTPGGNEQFF	TGCGCCAGCAGTGATGGGGGAACCCCAGGGGGCAATGAGCAGTTCTTC
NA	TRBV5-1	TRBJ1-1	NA	CASSWGSTGTNRAFF	TGCGCCAGCAGCTGGGGGTCTACAGGGACCAACAGAGCTTTCTTT
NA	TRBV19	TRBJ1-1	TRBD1	CASSMDRRNTEAFF	TGTGCCAGTAGTATGGACAGGCGGAACACTGAAGCTTTCTTT